The rows below give T cell receptor beta chains drawn from one sample of a study of blood T cells in healthy people across ages. TCRdb redid the calling of the 5' RACE reads with MiXCR, one entry per CDR3 protein. The data hold 600,000 or so distinct CDR3 sequences, with more than 20% observed a single time. The sequenced sample consisted of blood. All receptors derive from a man aged 65-85 years in good health. The CDR3 runs from the conserved cysteine through the conserved F or W. The D gene is left open where the match is weak. Clone size is not always given. Where it is, it says once, few, many or a class for expanded clones.

abundance	d_gene	v_gene	j_gene	CDR3nt	CDR3aa
many	.	TRBV12-3/TRBV12-4	TRBJ1-2	TGTGCCAGCAGTATAATCAGCTATGGCTACACCTTC	CASSIISYGYTF
.	.	TRBV7-2	TRBJ2-2	TGTGCCAGCAGCTTAGGTCCACTCACGGAGCTGTTTTTT	CASSLGPLTELFF
.	.	TRBV6-1	TRBJ2-7	TGTGCCAGCCGTCCAGGAGACCCCTACGAGCAGTACTTC	CASRPGDPYEQYF
many	TRBD2	TRBV12-3/TRBV12-4	TRBJ2-5	TGTGCCAGCAGTTTAGTACTAGCGGACCAAGAGACCCAGTACTTC	CASSLVLADQETQYF
.	.	TRBV12-3/TRBV12-4	TRBJ1-3	TGTGCCAGCAGTTGGGCGCCTTCTGGAAACACCATATATTTT	CASSWAPSGNTIYF
.	TRBD1	TRBV3-1	TRBJ1-6	TGTGCCAGCAGCACCGACAGGGGGTATAATTCACCCCTCCACTTT	CASSTDRGYNSPLHF
.	.	TRBV20-1	TRBJ2-7	TGCAGTGCTAGAGGTGGGGACCGTAGTTTCAACGAGCAGTACTTC	CSARGGDRSFNEQYF
few	.	TRBV18	TRBJ2-4	TGTGCCAGCTCACTAACTAGCCCATTAGCCAAAAACATTCAGTACTTC	CASSLTSPLAKNIQYF
once	TRBD2	TRBV3-1	TRBJ2-1	TGTGCCAGCAGCCAAGAGTTTACTAGCGGGAGGAATGAGCAGTTCTTC	CASSQEFTSGRNEQFF
.	TRBD2	TRBV5-1	TRBJ2-1	TGCGCCAGCAAACCCCTTGGGGGGACTAGCGGGAGCTCCTACAATGAGCAGTTCTTC	CASKPLGGTSGSSYNEQFF
.	TRBD1	TRBV5-1	TRBJ1-1	TGCGCCAGCAGCTCCGGGACAGGGGGTTTCATGAACACTGAAGCTTTCTTT	CASSSGTGGFMNTEAFF
.	TRBD1	TRBV28	TRBJ2-7	TGTGCCAGCAGGGACAGGGTGGCCGAGCAGTACTTC	CASRDRVAEQYF
.	.	TRBV20-1	TRBJ1-2	TGCAGTGCTAGCGCCCGACAGAGTAACTATGGCTACACCTTC	CSASARQSNYGYTF
few	.	TRBV7-9	TRBJ2-1	TGTGCCAGCAGCTCCTTGAACGGGCACTCCTACAATGAGCAGTTCTTC	CASSSLNGHSYNEQFF
.	.	TRBV19	TRBJ2-5	TGTGCCAGTAGTATAAGGCGGGATTGGGACCAAGAGACCCAGTACTTC	CASSIRRDWDQETQYF
.	TRBD2	TRBV29-1	TRBJ2-5	TGCAGCGCAGCCCCCGGGACTAGTGATGTTAGCGAGACCCAGTACTTC	CSAAPGTSDVSETQYF